The next 24 T cell receptor beta chains were all read from a single sample in a study of shared clonotypes between healthy human individuals. Clones were sequenced by immunoSEQ multiplex PCR, and TCRdb holds only the in-frame ones, with some missing. This table holds about 490,000 clones, roughly 85% found once. The specimen sequenced was PBMCs. Every receptor here comes from a woman in her 40s in good health. Some clones in this sample may be carry-over from other donors' samples.

The V gene is TRBV18, the J gene TRBJ2-3; tentative D call: TRBD2 (5 bases). V gave up 3 bases and J gave up 0 bases, with 13 bases separating them. The germline V gene has CDR1 KGHSH and CDR2 LQKENI. This CDR3 region has 16 residues. CDR3 sequence (DNA): TGTGCCAGCTCACCCCGCCAGGCGGGTAGCACAGATACGCAGTATTTT. It translates to CASSPRQAGSTDTQYF. The full variable domain, rest sourced from reference TRBV18 and TRBJ2-3, is NAGVMQNPRHLVRRRGQEARLRCSPMKGHSHVYWYRQLPEEGLKFMVYLQKENIIDESGMPKERFSAEFPKEGPSILRIQQVVRGDSAAYFCASSPRQAGSTDTQYFGPGTRLTVL.

This clone was picked up a small number of times. This chain uses TRBV6-1 with TRBJ2-5, with 9 positions matching TRBD2. The J call is uncertain, as TRBJ2-7 better fits the DNA end. The CDR3 is 15 residues long. CDR1 is MNHNS, CDR2 SASEGT, per germline. CDR3 amino acids: CASRVTSGYSYEQYF. CDR3 in DNA: TGTGCCAGCAGGGTGACTAGCGGCTACTCCTACGAGCAGTACTTC.

The CDR3, as DNA: TGTGCCAGCACTACCGGGACAGAGAATTCACCCCTCCACTTT. This sequence encodes CASTTGTENSPLHF. The rearrangement links TRBV6-5 to TRBJ1-6; 7 bases line up with TRBD1. The trim removed 7 bases at V and 7 bases at J, leaving 7 bases unmatched. This CDR3 is built from 14 residues. Germline V CDR1 and CDR2: MNHEY, SVGAGI.

This clone was seen a handful of times. The chain combines TRBV6-1 with TRBJ2-2; 9 positions match TRBD1. The length of the CDR3 is 15 residues. Germline V gene lookup returns CDR1 MNHNS and CDR2 SASEGT. The V and J ends lost 3 bases and 5 bases, in that order; junction bases with no gene match: 4. Written as DNA, the CDR3 is TGTGCCAGCAGTGATTCACAGGGGGCGACCGGGGAGCTGTTTTTT. It codes for CASSDSQGATGELFF.

Concerning this clone itself: An end of the junction differs from the germline gene, which may be a read error. The chain joins TRBV7-9 to TRBJ1-1; D remains unclear. CDR1 is SEHNR and CDR2 is FQNEAQ in the germline V gene (reference sequence). This CDR3 is 13 amino acids long. The CDR3 loop is CASSLALKTEAFF. DNA of the CDR3: TGTGCCAGCAGCTTAGCGTTGAAGACTGAAGCTTTCTTT. Variable domain in full (rest from reference TRBV7-9 and TRBJ1-1): DTGVSQNPRHKITKRGQNVTFRCDPISEHNRLYWYRQTLGQGPEFLTYFQNEAQLEKSRLLSDRFSAERPKGSFSTLEIQRTEQGDSAMYLCASSLALKTEAFFGQGTRLTVV.

The V call is TRBV6-1, the J call TRBJ1-1; D is undetermined. The germline gives CDR1 MNHNS, CDR2 SASEGT. The V end was cut by 5 bases, the J end by 1 base, with 8 bases between. This CDR3 has 13 residues. The CDR3 bases are TGTGCCAGCAGTCCGCGTTCGAACACTGAAGCTTTCTTT. Its protein is CASSPRSNTEAFF.

This clone has at least ten counts. The rearrangement uses TRBV6-1 and TRBJ2-1; D is ambiguous. Germline V lookup: CDR1 MNHNS, CDR2 SASEGT. The CDR3 totals 14 residues. Trimming removed 7 bases from V and 6 bases from J, with 16 bases in between. The CDR3 protein is CASTEGMETNEQFF. The CDR3 DNA reads as TGTGCCAGCACCGAAGGGATGGAGACCAATGAGCAGTTCTTC.

V usage is TRBV18 and J usage is TRBJ2-3; D is perhaps TRBD2 (6 bases). V was trimmed by 4 bases and J by 8 bases, leaving 25 bases between them. The CDR3 extends over 17 amino acids. The germline CDR1 and CDR2 sequences are KGHSH and LQKENI. In DNA, the CDR3 is TGTGCCAGCTCACGGGAGGAAGTAGCGCCTCCCTCGGGTACGCAGTATTTT. It is translated as CASSREEVAPPSGTQYF.

CDR3 nucleotides: TGTGCCAGCGGCAACAGGGTTGGCGGGATCCCTGCAGATACGCAGTATTTT. Translated: CASGNRVGGIPADTQYF. The J gene is TRBJ2-3, the V gene TRBV21-1; the D call in the table, TRBD2, was not verified against the DNA. TRBV21-1 counts as a pseudogene. The CDR3 length is 17 residues.

J is TRBJ2-5 and V is TRBV25-1; TRBD2 matches at 7 bases. CDR3 length equals 15 residues. Germline assignment: CDR1 MGHDK and CDR2 SYGVNS. Trimming at V came to 1 base and at J to 5 bases, leaving 7 bases not matched to a gene. The CDR3 loop is CASSESGAGRETQYF. In DNA, the CDR3 is TGTGCCAGCAGTGAATCTGGAGCGGGAAGGGAGACCCAGTACTTC.

V usage is TRBV6-5 and J usage is TRBJ2-7, with D tentatively TRBD2 (5 bases). V lost 5 bases and J lost 0, with 11 bases in between. The CDR3 extends over 14 amino acids. Germline-derived CDR1 and CDR2 are MNHEY and SVGAGI. The CDR3 sequence is CASSRTGYSYEQYF. The CDR3, as DNA: TGTGCCAGCAGTCGGACTGGGTACTCCTACGAGCAGTACTTC.

This clone was picked up one time. An end of the junction differs from the germline gene, which may be a read error. The chain uses TRBV10-3 and TRBJ2-5; D possibly corresponds to TRBD2 (6 bases). This CDR3 comprises 15 residues. Germline V CDR1 and CDR2: ENHRY, SYGVKD. The CDR3 protein is CAISRTDYIQDTQYF. DNA of the CDR3: TGTGCCATCAGCCGGACGGACTATATTCAAGACACCCAGTACTTC.

This clone was recorded once. J is TRBJ2-2 and V is TRBV7-8; 8 nucleotides agree with TRBD2. V lost 3 bases to trimming and J lost 7 bases; unmatched junction nucleotides: 4. CDR1 SGHVS and CDR2 FQNEAQ come from the germline V gene. The CDR3 contains 14 residues. For the CDR3, the DNA is TGTGCCAGCAGCTTGGCGGGAGGCCGCGGGGAGCTGTTTTTT. This encodes CASSLAGGRGELFF. Supplemented by reference TRBV7-8 and TRBJ2-2, the full variable domain reads GAGVSQSPRYKVAKRGQDVALRCDPISGHVSLFWYQQALGQGPEFLTYFQNEAQLDKSGLPSDRFFAERPEGSVSTLKIQRTQQEDSAVYLCASSLAGGRGELFFGEGSRLTVL.

Notes on this clone: At the DNA level, this CDR3 is encoded by other sequences in the same sample as well. The chain joins TRBV7-3 to TRBJ2-1; a weak D match, TRBD2 (5 bases). Germline-derived CDR1 and CDR2 are SGHTA and FQGTGA. This CDR3 has 13 amino acids. The V gene lost 5 bases and the J gene lost 4 bases, with 9 bases spanning the gap. The CDR3 sequence: CASSPGSYNEQFF. The CDR3 nucleotides read TGTGCCAGCAGCCCGGGATCATACAATGAGCAGTTCTTC.

The chain uses TRBV5-1 and TRBJ1-2, with TRBD1 matching 8 bases. The CDR3 loop spans 14 amino acids. Trimming cost V 0 bases and J 4 bases; bases outside gene matches: 2. The V gene's germline CDR1 is SGHRS and CDR2 YFSETQ. The CDR3 here is CASSLDDRGYGYTF. For the CDR3, the DNA is TGCGCCAGCAGCTTGGATGACAGGGGCTATGGCTACACCTTC.

The CDR3 loop reads CASTGLAGGETQYF. CDR3 nucleotides: TGTGCCAGCACCGGCCTAGCGGGAGGGGAGACCCAGTACTTC. The rearrangement joins TRBV6-6 to TRBJ2-5; TRBD2 matches 12 bases. The CDR3 totals 14 residues. The V gene's germline CDR1 is MNHNY and CDR2 SVGAGI (reference sequence). After removal of 7 bases from V and 5 bases from J, the junction contained 5 bases not matched to a gene.

This clone was detected once. The chain has TRBV28 and TRBJ2-7, with 7 bases fitting TRBD2. V was pared by 4 bases and J by 0 bases, with 6 bases of the junction left unmatched. The length of the CDR3 is 15 residues. Germline lookup yields CDR1 MDHEN and CDR2 SYDVKM. In DNA, the CDR3 is TGTGCCAGCAGTTCAATTGGGGGGGGCTCCTACGAGCAGTACTTC. Protein product: CASSSIGGGSYEQYF.

The rearrangement uses TRBV11-3 and TRBJ2-1; 8 positions match TRBD2. The germline CDR1 and CDR2 sequences are SGHNT and YENEEA. Germline trimming cut 5 bases from V and 3 bases from J; bases unmatched to any gene: 6. This CDR3 is built from 15 residues. The DNA of the CDR3 is TGTGCCAGCAGCCTTCTGAGCGGGAGCTACAATGAGCAGTTCTTC. Translated, it gives CASSLLSGSYNEQFF.

Notes on this clone: Only one base separates this from a far larger clonotype, so it likely reflects a read error. The chain joins TRBV30 to TRBJ2-5; D remains unclear. The tail of the sequence fits TRBJ2-7 better, so the J call may be wrong. The CDR3 has 12 amino acids. Germline assignment: CDR1 GTSNPN and CDR2 SVGIG (reference sequence). The CDR3 DNA reads as TGTGCCTGGCCGCAGGACCGCTACGAGCAGTACTTC. It codes for CAWPQDRYEQYF.

The chain links TRBV28 to TRBJ2-5, with D perhaps matching TRBD2 (5 bases). Germline V gene sequence: CDR1 MDHEN, CDR2 SYDVKM. Trimming took off 6 bases at V and 5 bases at J, with 19 bases between the two ends. The CDR3 runs 15 residues. The CDR3 nucleotides read TGTGCCAGCAGCCCCGACTCGGGGTTGGGCGAGACCCAGTACTTC. This sequence encodes CASSPDSGLGETQYF. The whole variable domain, remainder taken from reference TRBV28 and TRBJ2-5, is DVKVTQSSRYLVKRTGEKVFLECVQDMDHENMFWYRQDPGLGLRLIYFSYDVKMKEKGDIPEGYSVSREKKERFSLILESASTNQTSMYLCASSPDSGLGETQYFGPGTRLLVL.

The CDR3 loop is CASSLARDLGYGYTF. As DNA, the CDR3 is TGTGCCAGCAGCTTAGCTAGGGACCTGGGATATGGCTACACCTTC. V gene TRBV7-9 combines with J gene TRBJ1-2; possibly TRBD1 for D (5 bases). The V gene lost 0 bases and the J gene lost 5 bases, with 13 bases spanning the gap. Germline V gene lookup returns CDR1 SEHNR and CDR2 FQNEAQ (reference sequence). This CDR3 has 15 amino acids. Full variable domain (rest looked up from reference TRBV7-9 and TRBJ1-2): DTGVSQNPRHKITKRGQNVTFRCDPISEHNRLYWYRQTLGQGPEFLTYFQNEAQLEKSRLLSDRFSAERPKGSFSTLEIQRTEQGDSAMYLCASSLARDLGYGYTFGSGTRLTVV.

J is TRBJ2-7 and V is TRBV7-9, with 8 bases matching TRBD2. The CDR3 spans 16 residues. Germline V gives CDR1 SEHNR, CDR2 FQNEAQ (reference sequence). V trimming: 0 bases; J trimming: 3 bases; junction bases outside the gene matches: 7. The CDR3 loop reads CASSLAGTSTVYEQYF. CDR3 in DNA: TGTGCCAGCAGCTTAGCCGGGACTAGTACCGTCTACGAGCAGTACTTC.

The chain is built from TRBV18 and TRBJ1-1; maybe TRBD1 (5 bases). The ends were cut back, 6 bases at V and 4 bases at J, with 15 bases in the middle. The CDR3 is 14 residues long. Germline V gene data show CDR1 as KGHSH and CDR2 as LQKENI. Written as DNA, the CDR3 is TGTGCCAGCTCTGCTGAGGGGCTTGGCACTGAAGCTTTCTTT. Its protein product is CASSAEGLGTEAFF.

The chain recombines TRBV19 with TRBJ2-1; 12 nucleotides agree with TRBD2. This CDR3 has 17 amino acids. Germline V gene data show CDR1 as LNHDA and CDR2 as SQIVND (reference sequence). In DNA form, the CDR3 reads TGTGCTACAAACGGACTAGCGGGACCAATTGGCCGCAATGAGCAGTTCTTC. It specifies CATNGLAGPIGRNEQFF.